This TCR beta chain originates from a study of T cell responses to AZD1222 COVID-19 vaccine. Across the whole study: Whether given at about 4 or about 12 weeks, second doses were pooled.

Study conclusions and caveats: Repertoire collection took place solely once the T cell response had peaked. Mostly white British, mostly female donors; authors suggested clonal diversity may be underestimated.

Comments on this clone: Its antigen is unknown.

The germline V gene encodes CDR1 ENHRY and CDR2 SYGVKD. CDR3 length equals 13 residues. V dropped 4 bases and J dropped 1 base, with 7 bases sitting between them. This table comes from immunoSEQ multiplex PCR, and its TCRdb copy is limited to in-frame clones, with some not included. The table records tens of thousands of clones, 70% to 90% of them present only once. The chain carries TRBV10-3 and TRBJ1-1, with D unclear. This TCR came from an adult in good health. The sequencing used peripheral blood, collected on day 0 of AZD1222 vaccination. This CDR3 is CAISGLENTEAFF. CDR3 sequence (DNA): TGTGCCATCAGTGGACTAGAGAACACTGAAGCTTTCTTT.